What follows are 22 T cell receptor beta chains derived from one specimen sequenced in a study of T cell changes during pregnancy in multiple sclerosis. Sequencing was performed with immunoSEQ multiplex PCR; in TCRdb, only in-frame clones are kept and a portion is missing. The sample holds tens of thousands of clones, less than 95% seen once. The source material was peripheral blood, sampled in the first trimester of pregnancy. These receptors all stem from a female donor in good health, enrolled as a control in a pregnancy study.

The rearrangement links TRBV5-1 to TRBJ2-7; D not resolved. V lost 1 base and J lost 1, with 9 bases in between. This CDR3 has 14 amino acids. Germline V gene lookup returns CDR1 SGHRS and CDR2 YFSETQ. This chain's CDR3 is CASSLNPGSYEQYF. The DNA of the CDR3 is TGCGCCAGCAGCTTGAACCCAGGTTCCTACGAGCAGTACTTC.

The rearrangement uses TRBV5-1 and TRBJ2-3; 10 bases agree with TRBD2. The V and J ends lost 6 bases and 5 bases, in that order; junction bases with no gene match: 15. The CDR3 loop spans 17 amino acids. In germline, CDR1 is SGHRS, CDR2 YFSETQ. The CDR3 sequence: CASKLLGLAGVGDTQYF. CDR3 coding DNA: TGCGCCAGCAAACTACTTGGGCTAGCGGGAGTAGGAGATACGCAGTATTTT.

This chain joins TRBV11-3 and TRBJ2-5; D may be TRBD2 (5 bases). Trimming shortened V by 5 bases and J by 9 bases, and 25 bases separated the two germline ends. This CDR3 is built from 16 residues. Germline V gene lookup returns CDR1 SGHNT and CDR2 YENEEA. DNA for the CDR3: TGTGCCAGCAGCCCCGAGGCGGACGGGTCGCGGAGGCCCCAGTACTTC. Translated, it gives CASSPEADGSRRPQYF.

This rearrangement joins TRBV27 to TRBJ2-7, with D perhaps TRBD1 (6 bases). The length of the CDR3 is 15 residues. Germline loops: CDR1 MNHEY, CDR2 SMNVEV (reference sequence). V gave up 4 bases and J gave up 4 bases, with 17 bases separating them. CDR3 nucleotides: TGTGCCAGCAGTTCCCTAGGGGGACGTTCTTACGAGCAGTACTTC. This translates into CASSSLGGRSYEQYF.

The chain couples TRBV6-5 to TRBJ2-2; 9 bases line up with TRBD1. The V gene end was trimmed by 5 bases and the J gene end by 7 bases; junction bases not matched to a gene: 5. CDR3 length: 14 amino acids. Per the germline V gene, CDR1 is MNHEY and CDR2 is SVGAGI. CDR3 nucleotide sequence: TGTGCCAGCAGTGTGGACAGGGGCGTCGGGGAGCTGTTTTTT. Translation: CASSVDRGVGELFF.

The chain carries TRBV6-1 and TRBJ2-1; D gene uncertain. Germline loops: CDR1 MNHNS, CDR2 SASEGT. The CDR3 has 13 amino acids. The germline V and J ends were trimmed by 3 bases and 10 bases, with 13 bases remaining between them. CDR3 in amino acids: CASSEWLPPEQFF. The CDR3 DNA is TGTGCCAGCAGTGAGTGGCTTCCCCCGGAGCAGTTCTTC.

The rearrangement uses TRBV14 and TRBJ2-7; 9 bases are shared with TRBD2. CDR1 SGHDN and CDR2 FVKESK come from the germline V gene. The length of the CDR3 is 15 residues. J was trimmed by 6 bases and V by 3 bases; bases with no gene match: 9. The DNA for the CDR3 is TGTGCCAGCAGCCACGGGGCGGGGGGGCTTTTCGAGCAGTACTTC. This codes for CASSHGAGGLFEQYF.

V usage is TRBV7-9 and J usage is TRBJ2-7; D might be TRBD1 (5 bases). The V end lost 4 bases, the J end lost 2 bases, and 6 bases lay between the germline ends. Looked up from germline, CDR1 is SEHNR and CDR2 is FQNEAQ (reference sequence). The CDR3 loop spans 12 amino acids. The CDR3 spells CASSSQAYEQYF. The CDR3, as DNA: TGTGCCAGCAGCTCACAGGCCTACGAGCAGTACTTC.

In DNA, the CDR3 is TGTGCCAGCAGCCGCCAGGCCGATCCTAACTATGGCTACACCTTC. This sequence encodes CASSRQADPNYGYTF. The J gene is TRBJ1-2, the V gene TRBV4-2; no clear D. Germline V gene sequence: CDR1 LGHNA, CDR2 YNFKEQ. Trimming removed 4 bases at V and 0 bases at J, with 12 bases between. This CDR3 region has 15 residues.

The genes are TRBV6-1 and TRBJ2-7, with D possibly TRBD1 on 5 matching bases. The germline V gene encodes CDR1 MNHNS and CDR2 SASEGT. V lost 8 bases to trimming and J lost 9 bases, with 20 bases between them. The CDR3 is 13 amino acids. The CDR3 loop is CASAPSRAGRQYF. Here the CDR3 DNA reads TGTGCCAGCGCCCCTTCAAGGGCAGGGCGGCAGTACTTC.

The chain recombines TRBV6-1 with TRBJ1-5; no firm D call. The length of the CDR3 is 13 residues. With 1 base removed from V and 6 bases from J, the gap between germline ends came to 7 bases. Germline values: CDR1 MNHNS, CDR2 SASEGT. CDR3 in DNA: TGTGCCAGCAGTGAAGTGCCGAGTCAGCCCCAGCATTTT. It specifies CASSEVPSQPQHF.

The CDR3 region is CASSVSVAAGNEQFF. The CDR3 DNA follows: TGTGCCAGCAGTGTCTCTGTAGCGGCGGGCAATGAGCAGTTCTTC. The J gene is TRBJ2-1, the V gene TRBV6-4; D might be TRBD2 (6 bases). The CDR3 runs 15 residues. Trimming pared 4 bases from V and 6 bases from J, leaving 16 bases between. The V gene's germline CDR1 is MRHNA and CDR2 SNTAGT.

The V gene is TRBV7-9, the J gene TRBJ2-7; D remains ambiguous. Germline V gives CDR1 SEHNR, CDR2 FQNEAQ (reference sequence). The CDR3 spans 12 residues. V lost 5 bases and J lost 3, with 8 bases in between. The CDR3 spells CASSKPSYEQYF. CDR3 in DNA: TGTGCCAGCAGCAAACCCAGCTACGAGCAGTACTTC.

V is TRBV29-1 and J is TRBJ1-5; 9 bases fit TRBD1. Germline lookup yields CDR1 SQVTM and CDR2 ANQGSEA. J was trimmed by 7 bases and V by 7 bases; bases with no gene match: 11. CDR3 length: 14 amino acids. CDR3 residues: CSAAGTGKDQPQHF. Here the CDR3 DNA reads TGCAGCGCCGCCGGGACAGGGAAAGACCAGCCCCAGCATTTT.

This clone appeared a single time. This chain connects TRBV18 to TRBJ2-1; 9 bases match TRBD1. The V gene end was trimmed by 0 bases and the J gene end by 7 bases; junction bases not matched to a gene: 4. Germline CDR1 KGHSH, CDR2 LQKENI. The CDR3 spans 15 residues. The CDR3 DNA is TGTGCCAGCTCACCACCGACAGGGGGTTTAAATGAGCAGTTCTTC. This encodes CASSPPTGGLNEQFF.

This clone occurred once. The V gene is TRBV5-6, the J gene TRBJ2-7; the D gene is possibly TRBD2 (6 bases). Germline V gene sequence: CDR1 SGHDT, CDR2 YYEEEE. The CDR3 is 15 residues long. V dropped 0 bases and J dropped 3 bases, with 13 bases sitting between them. The CDR3 nucleotides are TGTGCCAGCAGCTTGGAAGGGGACTCGAGCTACGAGCAGTACTTC. Protein sequence: CASSLEGDSSYEQYF.

V is TRBV5-4 and J is TRBJ1-2, with D perhaps matching TRBD1 (5 bases). V dropped 2 bases and J dropped 12 bases, with 23 bases sitting between them. Germline values: CDR1 SGHNT, CDR2 YYREEE (reference sequence). This CDR3 comprises 15 residues. Here the CDR3 reads CASSLTLPGREGHTF. The CDR3 nucleotides are TGTGCCAGCAGCTTAACTTTACCAGGGAGGGAAGGCCACACCTTC.

The V gene is TRBV19, the J gene TRBJ2-7, with a weak D call TRBD2 (5 bases). The germline CDR1 and CDR2 sequences are LNHDA and SQIVND (reference sequence). Trimming took off 3 bases at V and 0 bases at J, with 12 bases between the two ends. The CDR3 covers 15 residues. Here the CDR3 reads CASSMVEGTSYEQYF. The CDR3, as DNA: TGTGCCAGTAGTATGGTCGAGGGAACCTCCTACGAGCAGTACTTC. Full variable domain (outside the CDR3, taken from reference TRBV19 and TRBJ2-7): DGGITQSPKYLFRKEGQNVTLSCEQNLNHDAMYWYRQDPGQGLRLIYYSQIVNDFQKGDIAEGYSVSREKKESFPLTVTSAQKNPTAFYLCASSMVEGTSYEQYFGPGTRLTVT.

The V and J genes are TRBV28 and TRBJ2-5; D may be TRBD2 (5 bases). Trimming removed 6 bases at V and 2 bases at J, with 10 bases between. This CDR3 has 13 amino acids. CDR1 and CDR2 (germline): MDHEN, SYDVKM. For the CDR3, the DNA is TGTGCCAGCAGCACGGACTTTCAAGAGACCCAGTACTTC. It codes for CASSTDFQETQYF.

The rearrangement joins TRBV30 to TRBJ1-2; TRBD1 might be the D (6 bases). The V gene's germline CDR1 is GTSNPN and CDR2 SVGIG (reference sequence). V dropped 3 bases and J dropped 5 bases, with 10 bases sitting between them. The CDR3 has 12 residues. In DNA form, the CDR3 reads TGTGCCTGGAGGGCACAGGGATATGGCTACACCTTC. Translation: CAWRAQGYGYTF.

This clone was seen only once. The rearrangement links TRBV9 to TRBJ2-3, with TRBD1 matching over 9 bases. V was clipped by 4 bases and J by 6 bases; unmatched bases: 6. Germline V CDR1 and CDR2: SGDLS, YYNGEE. CDR3 length: 14 residues. For the CDR3, the DNA is TGTGCCAGCAGCCTCTCACAGGGGGCGGATACGCAGTATTTT. Residues: CASSLSQGADTQYF.

This clone was recorded only once. V usage is TRBV11-3 and J usage is TRBJ2-1; unclear D gene. This CDR3 spans 12 amino acids. The germline V gene encodes CDR1 SGHNT and CDR2 YENEEA. Trimming removed 6 bases at V and 3 bases at J, with 6 bases between. CDR3 protein: CASSWSYNEQFF. The CDR3, as DNA: TGTGCCAGCAGTTGGAGCTACAATGAGCAGTTCTTC. Variable domain in full (rest from reference TRBV11-3 and TRBJ2-1): EAGVVQSPRYKIIEKKQPVAFWCNPISGHNTLYWYLQNLGQGPELLIRYENEEAVDDSQLPKDRFSAERLKGVDSTLKIQPAELGDSAVYLCASSWSYNEQFFGPGTRLTVL.